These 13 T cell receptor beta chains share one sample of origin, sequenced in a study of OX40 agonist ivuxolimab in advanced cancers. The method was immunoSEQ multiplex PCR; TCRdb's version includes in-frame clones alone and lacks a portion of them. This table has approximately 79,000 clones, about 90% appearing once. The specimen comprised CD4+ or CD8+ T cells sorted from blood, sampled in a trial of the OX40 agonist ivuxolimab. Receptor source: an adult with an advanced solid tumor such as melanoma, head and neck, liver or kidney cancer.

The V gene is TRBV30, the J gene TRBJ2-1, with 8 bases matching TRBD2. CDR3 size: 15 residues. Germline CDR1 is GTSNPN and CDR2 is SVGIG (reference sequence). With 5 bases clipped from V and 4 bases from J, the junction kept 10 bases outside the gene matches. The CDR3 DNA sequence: TGTGCCTGGGATGCCTTTCGGGGGGGTTACAATGAGCAGTTCTTC. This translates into CAWDAFRGGYNEQFF.

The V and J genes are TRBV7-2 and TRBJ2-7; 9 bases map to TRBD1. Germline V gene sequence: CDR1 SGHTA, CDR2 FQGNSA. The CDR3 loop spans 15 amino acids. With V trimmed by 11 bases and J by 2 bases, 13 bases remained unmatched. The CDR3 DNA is TGTGCCGGCACTGAGGGACAGGGTTATACCTACGAGCAGTACTTC. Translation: CAGTEGQGYTYEQYF.

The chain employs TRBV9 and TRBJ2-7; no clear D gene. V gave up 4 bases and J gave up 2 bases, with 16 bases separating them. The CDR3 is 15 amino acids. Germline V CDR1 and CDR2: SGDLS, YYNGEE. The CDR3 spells CASSPASAETYEQYF. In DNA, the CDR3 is TGTGCCAGCAGCCCAGCATCGGCTGAGACCTACGAGCAGTACTTC.

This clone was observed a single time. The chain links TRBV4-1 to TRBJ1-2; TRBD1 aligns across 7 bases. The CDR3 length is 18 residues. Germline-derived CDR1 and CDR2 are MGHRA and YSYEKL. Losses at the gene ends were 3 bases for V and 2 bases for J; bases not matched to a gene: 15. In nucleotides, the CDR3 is TGCGCCAGCAGCCACCCAACTGGGGCGACAGGGAGGAACTATGGCTACACCTTC. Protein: CASSHPTGATGRNYGYTF.

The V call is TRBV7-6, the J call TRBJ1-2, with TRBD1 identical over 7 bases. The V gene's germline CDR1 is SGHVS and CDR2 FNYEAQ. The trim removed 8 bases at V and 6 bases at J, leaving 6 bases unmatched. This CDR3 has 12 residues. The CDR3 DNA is TGTGCCAGCTCGTCAGGGGGTGATGGCTACACCTTC. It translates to CASSSGGDGYTF.

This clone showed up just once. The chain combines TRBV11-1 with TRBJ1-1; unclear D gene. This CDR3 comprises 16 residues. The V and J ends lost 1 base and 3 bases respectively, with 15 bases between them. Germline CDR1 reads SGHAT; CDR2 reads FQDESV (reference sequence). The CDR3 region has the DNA TGTGCCAGCAGCTTAGGGCGGGCAGTCAAGTACACTGAAGCTTTCTTT. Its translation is CASSLGRAVKYTEAFF.

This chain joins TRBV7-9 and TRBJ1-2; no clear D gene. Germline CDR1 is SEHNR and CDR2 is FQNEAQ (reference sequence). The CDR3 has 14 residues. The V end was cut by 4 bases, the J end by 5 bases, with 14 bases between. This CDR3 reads CASSSGILVYGYTF. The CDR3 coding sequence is TGTGCCAGCAGCTCCGGGATACTCGTGTATGGCTACACCTTC.

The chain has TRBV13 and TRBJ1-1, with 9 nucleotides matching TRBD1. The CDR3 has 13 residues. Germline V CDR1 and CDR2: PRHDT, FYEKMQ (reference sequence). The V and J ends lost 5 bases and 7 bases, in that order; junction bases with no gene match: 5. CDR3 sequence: CASSLSTGGEAFF. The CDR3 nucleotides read TGTGCCAGCAGCCTATCGACAGGGGGTGAAGCTTTCTTT. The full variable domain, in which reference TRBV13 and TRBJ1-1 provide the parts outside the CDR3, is AAGVIQSPRHLIKEKRETATLKCYPIPRHDTVYWYQQGPGQDPQFLISFYEKMQSDKGSIPDRFSAQQFSDYHSELNMSSLELGDSALYFCASSLSTGGEAFFGQGTRLTVV.

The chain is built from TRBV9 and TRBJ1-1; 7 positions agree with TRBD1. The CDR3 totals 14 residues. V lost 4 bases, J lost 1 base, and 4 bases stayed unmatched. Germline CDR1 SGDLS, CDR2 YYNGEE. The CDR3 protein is CASSLGTENTEAFF. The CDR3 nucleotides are TGTGCCAGCAGCTTAGGGACAGAGAACACTGAAGCTTTCTTT.

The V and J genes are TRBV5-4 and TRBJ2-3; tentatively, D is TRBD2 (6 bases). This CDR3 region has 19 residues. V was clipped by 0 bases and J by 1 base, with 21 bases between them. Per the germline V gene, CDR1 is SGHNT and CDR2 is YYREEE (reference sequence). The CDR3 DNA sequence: TGTGCCAGCAGCTTGGATGGAGTGGGACTCGGGCGGGGCACAGATACGCAGTATTTT. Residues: CASSLDGVGLGRGTDTQYF.

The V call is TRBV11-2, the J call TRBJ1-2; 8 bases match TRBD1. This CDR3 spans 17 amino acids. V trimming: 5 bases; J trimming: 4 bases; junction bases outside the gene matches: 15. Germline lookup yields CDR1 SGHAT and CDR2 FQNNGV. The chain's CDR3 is CASSPLGGPDRAYGYTF. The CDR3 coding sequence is TGTGCCAGCAGCCCCTTAGGGGGTCCGGACAGGGCCTATGGCTACACCTTC.

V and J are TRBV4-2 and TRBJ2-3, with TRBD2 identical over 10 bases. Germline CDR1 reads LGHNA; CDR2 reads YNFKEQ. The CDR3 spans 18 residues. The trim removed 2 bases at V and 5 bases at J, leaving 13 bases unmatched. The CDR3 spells CASSQRLAGGTTVDTQYF. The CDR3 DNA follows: TGTGCCAGCAGCCAACGGTTAGCGGGGGGCACAACAGTAGATACGCAGTATTTT.

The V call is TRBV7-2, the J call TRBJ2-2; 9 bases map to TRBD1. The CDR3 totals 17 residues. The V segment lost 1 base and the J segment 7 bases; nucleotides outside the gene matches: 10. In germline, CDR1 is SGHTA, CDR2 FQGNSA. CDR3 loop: CASSLGIGTGYHGELFF. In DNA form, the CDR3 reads TGTGCCAGCAGCTTAGGGATCGGGACAGGGTACCACGGGGAGCTGTTTTTT.